This T cell receptor (beta chain) was observed in a study of shared clonotypes between healthy human individuals. The CDR3 extends over 13 amino acids. Germline values: CDR1 SGHDT, CDR2 YYEEEE. V lost 3 bases and J lost 6; bases outside the gene matches: 4. Each sorted subset replicate got 200 ng genomic DNA, approximately 27,000 genomes. Sequenced by immunoSEQ multiplex PCR; TCRdb stores in-frame clones only, minus some. The data show roughly 640,000 clones, with under 80% seen just once and 1.5% to 2% held by the top ten. The clonotype was recovered from a woman under 40 in good health. The sequenced sample was memory CD4+ T cells sorted from blood. Described subset: CD45RA-negative fraction. The chain combines TRBV5-6 with TRBJ1-1; 8 bases line up with TRBD1. The CDR3 sequence is CASSYGQGAEAFF. CDR3 bases: TGTGCCAGCAGCTACGGACAGGGCGCTGAAGCTTTCTTT. The full variable domain, in which reference TRBV5-6 and TRBJ1-1 provide the parts outside the CDR3, is DAGVTQSPTHLIKTRGQQVTLRCSPKSGHDTVSWYQQALGQGPQFIFQYYEEEERQRGNFPDRFSGHQFPNYSSELNVNALLLGDSALYLCASSYGQGAEAFFGQGTRLTVV.